This T cell receptor beta chain was captured by sequencing in a study of T cell responses to AZD1222 COVID-19 vaccine. Per germline, CDR1 SGHVS and CDR2 FQNEAQ. Trimming took 4 bases from V and 0 from J; bases not matched to a gene: 8. The CDR3 covers 17 residues. This clone was observed a single time. What it binds is unknown. The method was immunoSEQ multiplex PCR; TCRdb's version includes in-frame clones alone and lacks a portion of them. The sample carries about 140,000 clones, about nine tenths recorded once. Study results and limitations: The breadth and depth of Spike-specific TCRs increased once two AZD1222 doses had been given. CD4 TCRs associated with vaccination spanned spike, dominating at 160-218 and 743-854.

Combined were second doses at about 4 or about 12 weeks. This rearrangement joins TRBV7-8 to TRBJ2-1; 8 nucleotides match TRBD2. The source was peripheral blood, collected 28 days after the second AZD1222 dose. The sequence was obtained from an adult who received the AZD1222 COVID-19 vaccine. For the CDR3, the DNA is TGTGCCAGCAGCTCCAAAACTACTAGCGGCTCCTACAATGAGCAGTTCTTC. Encoded protein: CASSSKTTSGSYNEQFF.